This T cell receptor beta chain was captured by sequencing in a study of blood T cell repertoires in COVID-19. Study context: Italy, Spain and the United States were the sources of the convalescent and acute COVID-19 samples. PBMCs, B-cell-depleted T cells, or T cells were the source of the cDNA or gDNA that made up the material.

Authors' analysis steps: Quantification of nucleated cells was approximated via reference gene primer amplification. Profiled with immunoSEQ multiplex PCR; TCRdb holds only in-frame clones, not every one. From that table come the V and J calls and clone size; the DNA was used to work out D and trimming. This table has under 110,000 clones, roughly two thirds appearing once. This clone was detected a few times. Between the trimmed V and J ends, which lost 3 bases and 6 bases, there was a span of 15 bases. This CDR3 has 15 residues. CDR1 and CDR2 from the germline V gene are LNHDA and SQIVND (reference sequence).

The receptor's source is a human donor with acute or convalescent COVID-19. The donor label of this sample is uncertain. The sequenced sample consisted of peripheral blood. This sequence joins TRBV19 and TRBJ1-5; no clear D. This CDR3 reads CASSIRIGRAQPQHF. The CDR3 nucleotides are TGTGCCAGTAGTATTAGGATAGGGAGGGCTCAGCCCCAGCATTTT.